This passage covers 4 T cell receptor beta chains from one sample sequenced in a study of blood T cell repertoires in COVID-19 (dated by TCRdb to about 2020). Libraries were built with the immunoSEQ multiplex PCR assay. Imported from immuneACCESS, the table was reduced by TCRdb to in-frame sequences with V and J called. These copies leave out some clones; in studies compared against another copy, an unresolved V gene accounts for under half, and the cause of the remainder is not known. In this sample the table shows 300,000 to 350,000 clones, roughly 89% of which occur a single time. About 9.8% of the sample goes to the ten largest clones. The sequenced sample was PBMCs or T cells enriched from blood (not recorded which). The receptors derive from a woman aged 18-29 years who had recovered from COVID-19.

J is TRBJ2-3 and V is TRBV7-6; 7 bases line up with TRBD2. V trimming: 1 base; J trimming: 3 bases; junction bases outside the gene matches: 7. The CDR3 is 16 residues long. In germline, CDR1 is SGHVS, CDR2 FNYEAQ. The CDR3 DNA is TGTGCCAGCAGCTTAGTGATAACGGGAGGTACAGATACGCAGTATTTT. Translating it yields CASSLVITGGTDTQYF.

The J gene is TRBJ2-1, the V gene TRBV18; D is perhaps TRBD1 (6 bases). The CDR3 is 15 amino acids. Trimming shortened V by 3 bases and J by 5 bases, and 14 bases separated the two germline ends. CDR1 is KGHSH, CDR2 LQKENI, per germline. This CDR3 reads CASSPFQGSDNEQFF. The CDR3 DNA reads TGTGCCAGCTCACCTTTCCAGGGGTCCGACAATGAGCAGTTCTTC.

The chain carries TRBV9 and TRBJ2-1; 11 bases are shared with TRBD2. The V and J ends lost 4 bases and 5 bases, in that order; junction bases with no gene match: 5. CDR1 is SGDLS and CDR2 is YYNGEE in the germline V gene. The CDR3 spans 15 residues. The CDR3 protein is CASSPGTSGNNEQFF. The CDR3 DNA reads TGTGCCAGCAGCCCCGGGACTAGCGGAAACAATGAGCAGTTCTTC.

The chain employs TRBV2 and TRBJ2-7, with D perhaps TRBD2 (5 bases). V shed 1 base and J shed 5 bases, with 12 bases lying between them. Germline V gene sequence: CDR1 SNHLY, CDR2 FYNNEI. This CDR3 is built from 14 residues. CDR3 in amino acids: CASSEGGNFDEQYF. The CDR3, as DNA: TGTGCCAGCAGTGAAGGAGGGAACTTCGACGAGCAGTACTTC. Looking up the rest from reference TRBV2 and TRBJ2-7 gives the full variable domain: EPEVTQTPSHQVTQMGQEVILRCVPISNHLYFYWYRQILGQKVEFLVSFYNNEISEKSEIFDDQFSVERPDGSNFTLKIRSTKLEDSAMYFCASSEGGNFDEQYFGPGTRLTVT.